This T cell receptor beta chain was observed in a study of cytomegalovirus exposure and HLA in healthy donors. Germline CDR1 MDHEN, CDR2 SYDVKM. The CDR3 runs 13 residues. The trim removed 3 bases at V and 6 bases at J, leaving 1 base unmatched. The PCR used 60 Vbeta and 13 Jbeta primers. Data came from immunoSEQ multiplex PCR; TCRdb stores just in-frame clones and leaves some out. This sample has approximately 190,000 clones, with roughly 87% found just once. This receptor was obtained from a boy under 10 years old in good health and CMV-seronegative. The chain joins TRBV28 to TRBJ1-4; 7 bases align to TRBD1. The material sequenced was PBMCs. CDR3 DNA sequence: TGTGCCAGCAGTTTTACAGGGGATGAAAAACTGTTTTTT. As protein: CASSFTGDEKLFF.